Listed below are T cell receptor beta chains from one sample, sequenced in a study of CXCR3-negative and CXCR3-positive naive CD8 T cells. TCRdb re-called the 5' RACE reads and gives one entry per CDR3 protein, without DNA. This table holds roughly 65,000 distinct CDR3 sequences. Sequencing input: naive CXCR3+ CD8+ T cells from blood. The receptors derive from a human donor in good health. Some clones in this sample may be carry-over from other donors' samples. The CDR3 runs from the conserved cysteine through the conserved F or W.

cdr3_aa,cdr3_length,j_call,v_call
CSAPGTSGGAYTDTQYF,17,TRBJ2-3,TRBV20-1
CATGMVLTETQYF,13,TRBJ2-5,TRBV6-6
CASSLVATSGGPGDEQFF,18,TRBJ2-1,TRBV7-6
CASSTGPFVDEQYF,14,TRBJ2-7,TRBV5-1
CASSPGTGGTDTQYF,15,TRBJ2-3,TRBV5-6
CASSQFLAGGQETQYF,16,TRBJ2-5,TRBV7-2
CASSLHPGQGALTGELFF,18,TRBJ2-2,TRBV7-3
CASSIARSSGELFF,14,TRBJ2-2,TRBV19
CASSFGAGELFF,12,TRBJ2-2,TRBV28
CAWSITGGTEAFF,13,TRBJ1-1,TRBV30
CASSPQGRDSPLHF,14,TRBJ1-6,TRBV7-3
CASSLYRGPTEAFF,14,TRBJ1-1,TRBV7-9
CASSGTSGGYTGELFF,16,TRBJ2-2,TRBV2